The sequence of this TCR beta chain was determined in a study of identical twins. Study-wide results and caveats: Analyses of zero insertions could be partly confounded by invariant MAIT and iNKT cells.

Per germline, CDR1 MNHEY and CDR2 SMNVEV (reference sequence). V lost 5 bases and J lost 2; bases outside the gene matches: 9. The CDR3 spans 16 residues. Unique molecular identifiers were present on cDNA, and template switching added a universal primer site. MiXCR, run by TCRdb on the 5' RACE reads, gives a single entry per CDR3 protein. Among approximately 220,000 distinct CDR3 sequences listed, under 10% were seen once. There are many counts of this clonotype. Its antigen is not identified. The sample was also linked to a second study, of yellow fever vaccine responses in identical twins.

J is TRBJ2-3 and V is TRBV27; 8 positions agree with TRBD2. The TCR comes from a young woman in good health. Material: memory (CD45RO+) T cells sorted from blood. CDR3 sequence: CASSLRGGRATDTQYF. The CDR3 DNA follows: TGTGCCAGCAGTCTACGGGGGGGCCGTGCCACAGATACGCAGTATTTT.